This TCR beta chain was sequenced in a study of blood T cell repertoires in COVID-19 (dated by TCRdb to 2018 to 2020). Looking at the study overall: Samples from collaborators originated in the United States, Italy and Spain and spanned both the acute and convalescent phases of COVID-19. The prospective study material was composed of cDNA or gDNA derived from T cells, B-cell-depleted T cells, or PBMCs. Deeply sampled blood TCRbeta repertoires from subjects exposed to, actively infected with, or recovered from COVID-19 were included in the dataset. The repertoires were made available in a free public database intended to serve as a resource for research on the immune response to SARS-CoV-2. The samples were drawn from the first 160 participants of the ongoing ImmuneRACE study and from 1,254 subjects provided by 6 global collaborators. A de-identified subject ID, COVID-19 status, age in years and sex were almost always included in the sample metadata. Where available, HLA class I and class II types were taken from metadata supplied by the sample provider and were not determined by assay-based typing. The paper's findings and limits, for the study overall: Clinical and demographic metadata were provided uncurated, with the amount varying by source and participant.

In the case of this clone: Its target antigen remains unknown. Within one base of it there is no much larger clone, and no base qualities were kept.

There are 12 amino acids in the CDR3, from cysteine to phenylalanine inclusive. Only CDR3 DNA is held: 36 bases, read in frame from base 1. Trimming costs V 1 base and J 9 bases, and their ends lie 10 bases apart. CDR1 and CDR2 are read off the germline V gene as SGHTA and FQGNSA. Each collaborating institution followed its own protocols to collect whole blood in K2EDTA tubes. For TCRbeta analysis, collaborators shipped samples in one of three forms: frozen whole blood, isolated PBMCs, or DNA extracted from either of those sample types. TCRbeta CDR3 regions were amplified from genomic DNA using the immunoSEQ Assay, a bias-controlled multiplex PCR. On the authors' methods: The number of nucleated cells in each sample was estimated from the amplification of reference gene primers within the assay. Sequence reads were collapsed and filtered to measure the absolute abundance of every unique TCRbeta CDR3 rearrangement. For each sample, productive Simpson clonality was calculated by taking the square root of Simpson's diversity index across productive rearrangements. In its TCRdb copy, this immuneACCESS table keeps in-frame sequences only and misses some clones. Where compared with another copy, unresolved V genes explain less than half of these, and the others have no known cause. The DNA was the basis for D and trimming; V, J and clone size are from that table. The sample has some 180,000 clones on record, approximately 85% of them singletons. The ten largest clonotypes hold roughly 8.2% of the sample.

This chain is built from TRBV7-2 and TRBJ2-7, with no confident D gene call. Specimen: peripheral blood. The sequence came from a woman aged 55 to 70 with acute or convalescent COVID-19. In nucleotides, the sequence is TGTGCCAGCAGCTTAGTGGGCCAGTCGCAGTACTTC. Translated, this is CASSLVGQSQYF.